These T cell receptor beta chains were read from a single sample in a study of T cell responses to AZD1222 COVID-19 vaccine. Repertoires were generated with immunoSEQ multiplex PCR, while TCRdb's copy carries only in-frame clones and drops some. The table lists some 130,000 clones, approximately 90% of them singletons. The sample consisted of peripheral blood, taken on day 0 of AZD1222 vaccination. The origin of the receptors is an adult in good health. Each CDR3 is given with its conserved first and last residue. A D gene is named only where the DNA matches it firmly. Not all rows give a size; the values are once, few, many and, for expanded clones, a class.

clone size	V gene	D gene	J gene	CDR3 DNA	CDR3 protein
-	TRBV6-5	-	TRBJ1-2	TGTGCCAGCAGTCCGATGGACCGATTCTATGGCTACACCTTC	CASSPMDRFYGYTF
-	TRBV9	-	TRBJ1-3	TGTGCCAGCAGCGTAGGAGTAACTGGCTCTGGAAACACCATATATTTT	CASSVGVTGSGNTIYF
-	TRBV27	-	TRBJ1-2	TGTGCCAGCAGTCCCGCAGGGCTGTATGGCTACACCTTC	CASSPAGLYGYTF
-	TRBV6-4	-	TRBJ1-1	TGTGCCAGCAGTGGTTGTCTGGGGAAGGGAGACACTGAAGCTTTCTTT	CASSGCLGKGDTEAFF
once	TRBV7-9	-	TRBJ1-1	TGTGCCAGCAGCTTAGATCGATCCGTAAGGGGGAACACTGAAGCTTTCTTT	CASSLDRSVRGNTEAFF
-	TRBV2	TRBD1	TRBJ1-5	TGTGCCAGCAGTGAGTCGGCAGGGGGTCAGCCCCAGCATTTT	CASSESAGGQPQHF
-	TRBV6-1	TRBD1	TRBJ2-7	TGTGCCAGCAGTGACAGATCCGGGACAGGGACCTACGAGCAGTACTTC	CASSDRSGTGTYEQYF
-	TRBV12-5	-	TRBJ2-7	TGTGCTAGTGGTTTGGGAGTCTACGAGCAGTACTTC	CASGLGVYEQYF
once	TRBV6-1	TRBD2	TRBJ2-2	TGTGCCAGCAGTGAAGTAGCCGGCGGGAGACGCACCGGGGAGCTGTTTTTT	CASSEVAGGRRTGELFF
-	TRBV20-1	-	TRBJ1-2	TGCAGTGCTAGCCCCCAGGGCGCGCAATTC	CSASPQGAQF
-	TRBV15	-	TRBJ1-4	TGTGCCACCAGCAGAAGGACGGCAACTAATGAAAAACTGTTTTTT	CATSRRTATNEKLFF
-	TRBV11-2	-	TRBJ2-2	TGTGCCAGCAGCCAAAGGGGGGGGAACACCGGGGAGCTGTTTTTT	CASSQRGGNTGELFF
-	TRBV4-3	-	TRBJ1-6	TGCGCCAGCAGCCAAGAGCCCTCTATGGACTCACCCCTCCACTTT	CASSQEPSMDSPLHF
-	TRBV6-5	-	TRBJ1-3	TGTGCCAGCAGTTTCACATCGAGCTCTGGAAACACCATATATTTT	CASSFTSSSGNTIYF
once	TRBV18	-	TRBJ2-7	TGTGCCAGCTCACCAATCGAGCGGAGCGAGCAGTACTTC	CASSPIERSEQYF
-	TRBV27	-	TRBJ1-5	TGTGCCAGCAGCAGGGCCGGGCAGCCCCAGCATTTT	CASSRAGQPQHF
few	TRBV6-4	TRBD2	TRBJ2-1	TGTGCCAGCAGTGAATCGACACTAGCGGGAGAGGGAGGGGCTGAGCAGTTCTTC	CASSESTLAGEGGAEQFF
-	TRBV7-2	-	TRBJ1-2	TGTGCCAGCAGTTTTAGTCCCACCAGACGAAACTATGGCTACACCTTC	CASSFSPTRRNYGYTF